A selection of T cell receptor beta chains follows, all from one sample in a study of memory CD4+ T cells and cytomegalovirus serostatus. This table comes from immunoSEQ multiplex PCR, and its TCRdb copy is limited to in-frame clones, with some not included. This sample has roughly 50,000 clones, with less than 85% found just once. What was sequenced was memory CD4+ T cells from blood. Every receptor here comes from an adult in good health and CMV-seronegative. The CDR3 runs from the conserved cysteine through the conserved F or W. D genes are given only for firm matches. The size entry is marked missing in some rows and otherwise reads once, few, many or a size class.

TRBJ1-2,.,.,TRBV30,TGTGCCTGGAGTGCGGGTGGAGGCTACACCTTC,CAWSAGGGYTF
TRBJ1-1,TRBD1,once,TRBV19,TGTGCCAGCACGCTCATACTCGGACAGGGGAACACTGAAGCTTTCTTT,CASTLILGQGNTEAFF
TRBJ2-7,TRBD2,.,TRBV6-5,TGTGCCAGCAGGGGGGGGTACTACGAGCAGTACTTC,CASRGGYYEQYF
TRBJ2-1,.,medium-sized,TRBV5-4,TGTGCCACCTCCCGACGAGGAGCGTACAATGAGCAGTTCTTC,CATSRRGAYNEQFF
TRBJ1-2,.,medium-sized,TRBV19,TGTGCCAGTAGTATGCCCGGGACGGCTGCGGGCTACACCTTC,CASSMPGTAAGYTF
TRBJ2-1,.,.,TRBV6-1,TGTGCCAGCAGTGAATTCCGGGGGCACAATGAGCAGTTCTTC,CASSEFRGHNEQFF
TRBJ1-2,.,.,TRBV19,TGTGCCAGTAGTCTGTTACCTCCTCTATCAAATGGCTACACCTTC,CASSLLPPLSNGYTF
TRBJ2-7,.,.,TRBV5-6,TGTGCCAGCAGCTCAACGGACTTTGCCTACGAGCAGTACTTC,CASSSTDFAYEQYF
TRBJ2-1,TRBD1,.,TRBV6-5,TGTGCCAGCAGTTACGATGGGACAGGGAAATGGAATGAGCAGTTCTTC,CASSYDGTGKWNEQFF
TRBJ2-4,.,.,TRBV11-2,TGTGCCAGCAGCTTGTTCTCCTCAAACATTCAGTACTTC,CASSLFSSNIQYF
TRBJ2-1,TRBD2,.,TRBV4-2,TGTGCCAGCAGCCAAGATTCCAGCGGGGGACTAGATGAGCAGTTCTTC,CASSQDSSGGLDEQFF
TRBJ1-6,TRBD1,.,TRBV5-6,TGTGCCAGCAGCTGGACAGGTTTAGAATCACCCCTCCACTTT,CASSWTGLESPLHF
TRBJ1-2,TRBD1,few,TRBV7-8,TGTGCCAGCAGCGCTCATAGGCTACCGGGACAGGGGGCTGGAGGCTACACCTTC,CASSAHRLPGQGAGGYTF
TRBJ1-1,.,.,TRBV5-8,TGTGCCAGCAGCCACGATTATAAAGGGGAGGCTTTCTTT,CASSHDYKGEAFF
TRBJ2-5,TRBD1,few,TRBV19,TGTGCCAGTCAAGACAGGGGGGCGTCCAACCAAGAGACCCAGTACTTC,CASQDRGASNQETQYF
TRBJ2-3,.,.,TRBV15,TGTGCCTCTTCCTGGGGGTTCGACACAGATACGCAGTATTTT,CASSWGFDTDTQYF
TRBJ2-2,.,.,TRBV7-6,TGTGCCAGCGGGGGGACCGGGGAGCTGTTTTTT,CASGGTGELFF
TRBJ2-5,TRBD2,.,TRBV6-5,TGTGCCAGCAGTTCCGGGGGGGTAGCGACCCAGTACTTC,CASSSGGVATQYF
TRBJ2-7,TRBD1,.,TRBV5-1,TGCGCCAGCAGCTTGGGATTACGCATGGGACAGGCCTCCTACGAGCAGTACTTC,CASSLGLRMGQASYEQYF
TRBJ1-2,.,.,TRBV5-1,TGCGCCAGCAACTTGGATGGGGCCAACTATGGCTACACCTTC,CASNLDGANYGYTF
TRBJ2-3,.,few,TRBV19,TGTGCCAGTAGTATAGACGGGGGAGCGGGAGATACGCAGTATTTT,CASSIDGGAGDTQYF
TRBJ2-6,.,.,TRBV5-1,TGCGCCAGCAGCTTGGCCGTAGGCTCTGGGGCCAACGTCCTGACTTTC,CASSLAVGSGANVLTF
TRBJ2-3,.,few,TRBV10-3,TGTGCCATCAGTGAGTATGACCCCAGAAGGGATACGCAGTATTTT,CAISEYDPRRDTQYF
TRBJ2-5,TRBD2,.,TRBV10-1,TGCGCCAGCAGTGCTGGACTAGGATCACAAGAGACCCAGTACTTC,CASSAGLGSQETQYF
TRBJ1-1,.,once,TRBV29-1,TGCAGCGTTGGGGCGGGGAGGGCTGAAGCTTTCTTT,CSVGAGRAEAFF
TRBJ2-1,TRBD2,few,TRBV7-2,TGTGCCAGCAGCACTACCCGGACTAGCTTAGATGAGCAGTTCTTC,CASSTTRTSLDEQFF
TRBJ2-1,.,.,TRBV28,TGTGCCAGCCCTCCCCCGAAACAGTTTCGGGTAGGCGATGAGCAGTTCTTC,CASPPPKQFRVGDEQFF
TRBJ2-5,.,.,TRBV12-2,TGTGCAAGTCGCCTCTCACGGCGGGACTCCCAAGAGACCCAGTACTTC,CASRLSRRDSQETQYF
TRBJ2-5,TRBD2,.,TRBV5-1,TGCGCCAGCAGCCCTCGACTAGCGGGGGGGCCGGAGGCCCAGTACTTC,CASSPRLAGGPEAQYF
TRBJ1-5,.,.,TRBV5-4,TGTGCCAGCAGCTCGGATCCGGTCCAGCCCCAGCATTTT,CASSSDPVQPQHF
TRBJ2-1,.,.,TRBV18,TGTGCCAGCTCACCGGGGGAGCAGACCCTAAGCTCCTACAATGAGCAGTTCTTC,CASSPGEQTLSSYNEQFF